These T cell receptor beta chains were read from a single sample in a study of T-cell reconstitution after alpha-beta-depleted transplantation in children. MiXCR, run by TCRdb on the PCR reads, gives a single entry per CDR3 protein. The sample lists a few hundred thousand distinct CDR3 sequences; about 7% were seen once. The input for sequencing was PBMCs, taken before TCRalphabeta/CD19-depleted stem cell transplant. Every receptor here comes from a boy younger than 10 with acute lymphoblastic leukemia, due to receive a stem cell transplant. Both conserved end residues are part of each CDR3. The D gene is left open where the match is weak. The size entry is marked missing in some rows and otherwise reads once, few, many or a size class.

V	length	D	size	J	DNA	CDR3
TRBV9	18	TRBD1	many	TRBJ2-6	TGTGCCAGCAGCCCCAAGACAGGGGAGTTATCTGGGGCCAACGTCCTGACTTTC	CASSPKTGELSGANVLTF
TRBV27	14	-	many	TRBJ2-7	TGTGCCAGCAGTCGGACATTAGAGGGCTACGAGCAGTACTTC	CASSRTLEGYEQYF
TRBV7-2	14	-	many	TRBJ2-7	TGTGCCAGCAGCTCACTAGGACTGACCTACGAGCAGTACTTC	CASSSLGLTYEQYF
TRBV5-1	16	TRBD1	-	TRBJ2-5	TGCGCCAGCAGCTCCCCGGGACAGGGAGGGAGAGAGACCCAGTACTTC	CASSSPGQGGRETQYF
TRBV5-1	14	TRBD2	many	TRBJ2-3	TGTGCCAGCAGTCTAGCGGGGAGCACAGATACGCAGTATTTT	CASSLAGSTDTQYF
TRBV7-2	15	-	many	TRBJ2-1	TGTGCCAGCAGCTTCTCACAGGGCTCCTACAATGAGCAGTTCTTC	CASSFSQGSYNEQFF
TRBV3-1	14	TRBD2	-	TRBJ2-5	TGTGCCAGCAGCCCGCTAGCGGGATTGGAGACCCAGTACTTC	CASSPLAGLETQYF
TRBV5-1	13	-	-	TRBJ1-3	TGCGCCAGCAGCTGGACAGTTGGAAACACCATATATTTT	CASSWTVGNTIYF
TRBV5-1	13	-	few	TRBJ2-7	TGCGCCAGCAGCCCGTGGGGGATTAACGAGCAGTACTTC	CASSPWGINEQYF
TRBV6-7	15	-	few	TRBJ2-7	TGTGCCAGCAGTTACTCGAGGATCCTCTCCTACGAGCAGTACTTC	CASSYSRILSYEQYF
TRBV5-1	12	TRBD1	few	TRBJ2-7	TGCGCCAGCAGCTTGGGAGGACAGGGGCCGTACTTC	CASSLGGQGPYF
TRBV18	15	TRBD1	-	TRBJ2-3	TGTGCCAGCTCCCCGGACAGGGGGAGCACAGATACGCAGTATTTT	CASSPDRGSTDTQYF
TRBV11-2	15	-	many	TRBJ1-5	TGTGCCAGCAGCTTAGGCAGACAGCACAATCAGCCCCAGCATTTT	CASSLGRQHNQPQHF
TRBV2	14	-	many	TRBJ2-7	TGTGCCAGCACTTTACAGGAACACCTCTCAGAGCAGTACTTC	CASTLQEHLSEQYF
TRBV25-1	14	-	many	TRBJ2-2	TGTGCCAGCAGGATCCCGGACGGGACCGGGGAGCTGTTTTTT	CASRIPDGTGELFF
TRBV28	15	-	few	TRBJ1-1	TGTGCCAGCAGTTTCTTGACGGCTATGAACACTGAAGCTTTCTTT	CASSFLTAMNTEAFF
TRBV28	11	-	-	TRBJ1-2	TGTGCCAGCAGTTTATGGGATGGCTACACCTTC	CASSLWDGYTF
TRBV11-2	15	-	few	TRBJ2-5	TGTGCCAGCAGCTTAGGGTACGGAGAGCAAGAGACCCAGTACTTC	CASSLGYGEQETQYF
TRBV3-1	18	TRBD1	-	TRBJ2-3	TGTGCCAGCAGACCAACCTTGGGGACAGCCACGTACACAGATACGCAGTATTTT	CASRPTLGTATYTDTQYF
TRBV20-1	16	TRBD1	few	TRBJ1-2	TGCAGTGCTAGAGACCCGGGACAGGGTTTTAGAGATGGCTACACCTTC	CSARDPGQGFRDGYTF
TRBV12-5	11	-	many	TRBJ2-3	TGTGCTAGTGCCCACACAGATACGCAGTATTTT	CASAHTDTQYF
TRBV4-3	18	TRBD2	many	TRBJ2-4	TGCGCCAGCAGCCTCGGACTAGCGGGTATCGGGGCCAAAAACATTCAGTACTTC	CASSLGLAGIGAKNIQYF
TRBV7-2	14	TRBD1	few	TRBJ1-1	TGTGCCAGCAGCTTAGCGGGACAGGGCACTGAAGCTTTCTTT	CASSLAGQGTEAFF
TRBV7-9	14	TRBD1	few	TRBJ1-2	TGTGCCAGCAGCCCTAGACAGGGCTTAAGTGGCTACACCTTC	CASSPRQGLSGYTF
TRBV20-1	14	-	-	TRBJ2-2	TGCAGTGCTAGAGTGGCCGGACCCACCGGGGAGCTGTTTTTT	CSARVAGPTGELFF
TRBV6-2/TRBV6-3	14	TRBD1	-	TRBJ1-1	TGTGCCATCCGGAGACAGGGAAGTTTCACTGAAGCTTTCTTT	CAIRRQGSFTEAFF
TRBV9	16	-	few	TRBJ2-3	TGTGCCAGCAGCGTATCAAGGGGAATCAGCACAGATACGCAGTATTTT	CASSVSRGISTDTQYF
TRBV20-1	15	-	-	TRBJ2-7	TGCAGTGCTAGAGATCGCAGCGGGCTAACCTACGAGCAGTACTTC	CSARDRSGLTYEQYF
TRBV7-9	14	-	many	TRBJ2-5	TGTGCCAGCAGCTCCCTCCTGTACCAAGAGACCCAGTACTTC	CASSSLLYQETQYF
TRBV7-2	13	-	many	TRBJ2-5	TGTGCCAGCAGCTTACTAACCCGGGAGACCCAGTACTTC	CASSLLTRETQYF
TRBV29-1	11	-	many	TRBJ1-3	TGCAGCGGGAACTCTGGAAACACCATATATTTT	CSGNSGNTIYF
TRBV12-3/TRBV12-4	14	-	few	TRBJ1-6	TGTGCCAGCAGGGTGTCAGGGAATAATTCACCCCTCCACTTT	CASRVSGNNSPLHF
TRBV5-6	13	-	many	TRBJ1-1	TGTGCCAGCAGCTCAGACCCCAACACTGAAGCTTTCTTT	CASSSDPNTEAFF
TRBV9	15	TRBD1	-	TRBJ2-5	TGTGCCAGCAGCGTCAAGCCCGGACAGGGAGAGACCCAGTACTTC	CASSVKPGQGETQYF
TRBV27	14	TRBD1	-	TRBJ2-3	TGTGCCAGCAGTAACAGGGGCCTCACAGATACGCAGTATTTT	CASSNRGLTDTQYF
TRBV7-2	15	TRBD2	many	TRBJ2-1	TGTGCCAGCAGTTTAGGACTAGCGGGGTACAATGAGCAGTTCTTC	CASSLGLAGYNEQFF
TRBV20-1	13	-	few	TRBJ2-5	TGCAGTGCTAGTCGGATTCACCAAGAGACCCAGTACTTC	CSASRIHQETQYF
TRBV15	17	TRBD2	many	TRBJ2-5	TGTGCCACCAGTAGTGAATCTAGCGGGGGGTACCAAGAGACCCAGTACTTC	CATSSESSGGYQETQYF
TRBV6-5	16	-	many	TRBJ1-3	TGTGCCAGCAGTTACTCGGAGTCCAGCTCTGGAAACACCATATATTTT	CASSYSESSSGNTIYF
TRBV11-1	14	TRBD1	few	TRBJ1-2	TGTGCCAGCAGCCCGGACAGGGGTCACTATGGCTACACCTTC	CASSPDRGHYGYTF
TRBV29-1	13	-	many	TRBJ2-5	TGCAGCGTTGAATTGGTAGCCGGAGAGACCCAGTACTTC	CSVELVAGETQYF
TRBV2	14	-	few	TRBJ1-5	TGTGCCAGCAGTGGGGGGGGACTTAATCAGCCCCAGCATTTT	CASSGGGLNQPQHF
TRBV4-3	13	-	many	TRBJ2-3	TGCGCCAGCAGCCTGACTCCGGGAGATACGCAGTATTTT	CASSLTPGDTQYF
TRBV6-5	17	-	-	TRBJ2-5	TGTGCCAGCAGTTACTCTGCCTTTACGGACGGCCGGCGGACCCAGTACTTC	CASSYSAFTDGRRTQYF
TRBV29-1	11	-	many	TRBJ2-1	TGCAGCGTTGAGTTTCCGGGGGAGCAGTTCTTC	CSVEFPGEQFF
TRBV29-1	13	-	many	TRBJ2-1	TGCAGCGTTGAAACGGCCCTAGACAATGAGCAGTTCTTC	CSVETALDNEQFF
TRBV28	16	-	many	TRBJ2-4	TGTGCCAGCAGTCCCCCCTTTGACAGGGCCAAAAACATTCAGTACTTC	CASSPPFDRAKNIQYF
TRBV5-1	13	TRBD1	many	TRBJ1-2	TGCGCCAGCAGCACCTCGGACAGGGGTGGCTACACCTTC	CASSTSDRGGYTF
TRBV4-3	16	-	-	TRBJ2-7	TGCGCCAGCAGCCAAGATTGGGAACAGGGACCCTACGAGCAGTACTTC	CASSQDWEQGPYEQYF